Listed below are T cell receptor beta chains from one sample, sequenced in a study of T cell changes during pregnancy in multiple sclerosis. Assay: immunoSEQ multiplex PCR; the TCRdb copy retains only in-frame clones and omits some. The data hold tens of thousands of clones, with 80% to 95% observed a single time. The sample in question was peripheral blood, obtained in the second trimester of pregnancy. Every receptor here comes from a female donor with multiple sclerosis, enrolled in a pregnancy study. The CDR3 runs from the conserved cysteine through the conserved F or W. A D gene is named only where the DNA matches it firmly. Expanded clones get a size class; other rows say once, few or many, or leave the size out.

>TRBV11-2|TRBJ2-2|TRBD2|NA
TGTGCCAGCAGCTTAAGACTAGCGGGAGCCACCGGGGAGCTGTTTTTT
CASSLRLAGATGELFF
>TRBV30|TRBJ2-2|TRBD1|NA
TGTGCCTGGAGTAACAGGGGCTATGCCGGGGAGCTGTTTTTT
CAWSNRGYAGELFF
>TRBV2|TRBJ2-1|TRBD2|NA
TGTGCCAGCAGGCCGAGGACTAGCGGGTCCAATGAGCAGTTCTTC
CASRPRTSGSNEQFF
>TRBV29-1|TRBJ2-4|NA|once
TGCAGCGCAGTAGCCAAAAACATTCAGTACTTC
CSAVAKNIQYF
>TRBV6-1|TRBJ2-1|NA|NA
TGTGCCAGCAGTCCGGACAGCCACAATGAGCAGTTCTTC
CASSPDSHNEQFF
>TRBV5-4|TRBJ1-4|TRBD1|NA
TGTGCCAGCAGCGGCGGACAGGGGCGAACTAATGAAAAACTGTTTTTT
CASSGGQGRTNEKLFF
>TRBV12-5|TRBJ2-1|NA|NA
TGTGCTAGTGGTTTGTCATACAATGAGCAGTTCTTC
CASGLSYNEQFF
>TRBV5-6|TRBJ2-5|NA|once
TGTGCCAGCAGTTTCGGGACAACCCATTCAAAAGAGACCCAGTACTTC
CASSFGTTHSKETQYF
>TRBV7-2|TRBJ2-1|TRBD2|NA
TGTGCCAGCAGCTTAGGGCCGGGACTAGCGGGAGTACATGAGCAGTTCTTC
CASSLGPGLAGVHEQFF
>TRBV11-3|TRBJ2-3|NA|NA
TGTGCCAGCAGCTTAGATTCGTCTGGGGCCCATACGCAGTATTTT
CASSLDSSGAHTQYF
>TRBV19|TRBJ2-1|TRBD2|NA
TGTGCCAGTAGAGCGGGAGAATTGTACAATGAGCAGTTCTTC
CASRAGELYNEQFF
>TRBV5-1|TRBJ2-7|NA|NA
TGCGCCAGCAGCCCAGCTAGCTCCTACGAGCAGTACTTC
CASSPASSYEQYF
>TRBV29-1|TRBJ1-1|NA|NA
TGCAGCGTTGGTCTAGAGCTCTCTGAAGCTTTCTTT
CSVGLELSEAFF
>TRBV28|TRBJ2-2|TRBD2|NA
TGTGCCAGCAGTTTGGGCGTCAGGCTAGCGGAAAACACCGGGGAGCTGTTTTTT
CASSLGVRLAENTGELFF
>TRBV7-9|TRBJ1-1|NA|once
NA
CASSSSGGDTEAFF
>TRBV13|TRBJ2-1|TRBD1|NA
TGTGCCAGCAGCCCAGAGACAGGGTTTTCAAATGAGCAGTTCTTC
CASSPETGFSNEQFF
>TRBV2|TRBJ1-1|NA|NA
TGTGCCAGCAGGCAGGACAGGAACACTGAAGCTTTCTTT
CASRQDRNTEAFF
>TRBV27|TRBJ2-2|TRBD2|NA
TGTGCCAGTTCTAGCGGGATGAACACCGGGGAGCTGTTTTTT
CASSSGMNTGELFF
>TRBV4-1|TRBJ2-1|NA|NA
TGCGCCAGCAGCCCAGGACTTCTAGGCAATGAGCAGTTCTTC
CASSPGLLGNEQFF
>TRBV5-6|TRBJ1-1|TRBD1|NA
TGTGCCAGCAGTCTGCGGAGGACAGGGTCAACTGAAGCTTTCTTT
CASSLRRTGSTEAFF
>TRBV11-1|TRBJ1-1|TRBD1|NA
TGTGCCAGCAGCTCGACTGACAGGGGGCACACTGAAGCTTTCTTT
CASSSTDRGHTEAFF
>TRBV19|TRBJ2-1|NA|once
TGTGCCAGTACCCCCGGAGGGACTGCGACCTACAATGAGCAGTTCTTC
CASTPGGTATYNEQFF
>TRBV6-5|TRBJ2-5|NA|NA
TGTGCCAGCAGTTACTCGAGTTACGGGGAAGAGACCCAGTACTTC
CASSYSSYGEETQYF
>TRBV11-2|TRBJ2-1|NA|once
TGTGCCAGCAGCCACTATAGCTCCTACAATGAGCAGTTCTTC
CASSHYSSYNEQFF
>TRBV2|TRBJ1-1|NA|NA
TGTGCCAGCAGTCCCAGCCCGGGGGGGATTGACGCTTTCTTT
CASSPSPGGIDAFF
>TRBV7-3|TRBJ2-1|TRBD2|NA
TGTGCCAGCAGCGCAGGGACTAGCGGGAGCGATGAGCAGTTCTTC
CASSAGTSGSDEQFF
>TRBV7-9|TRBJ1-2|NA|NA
TGTGCCAGCAGCTGGACAGAGGGAGGCTACACCTTC
CASSWTEGGYTF
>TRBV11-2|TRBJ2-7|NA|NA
TGTGCCAGCAGTTTGATGGAGGGCAGGGTCTACGAGCAGTACTTC
CASSLMEGRVYEQYF
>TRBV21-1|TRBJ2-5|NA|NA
TGTGCCAGCACTAATCGACTAGCGGGACCCCGGGAGGAGGAGACCCAGTACTTC
CASTNRLAGPREEETQYF
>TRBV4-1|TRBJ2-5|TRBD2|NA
TGCGCCAGCGGACTAGCGGGAGAAGAGACCCAGTACTTC
CASGLAGEETQYF
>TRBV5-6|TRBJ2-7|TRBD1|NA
TGTGCCAGCAGCTTCCTGGGACAGACCTACGAGCAGTACTTC
CASSFLGQTYEQYF
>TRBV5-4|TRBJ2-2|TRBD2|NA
TGTGCCAGCAGCCCCGGACTAGCGGGGGACACCGGGGAGCTGTTTTTT
CASSPGLAGDTGELFF
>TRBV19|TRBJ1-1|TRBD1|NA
TGTGCCAGTAGTATAAATATAGCCGCCGACAGGGATGCTTTCTTT
CASSINIAADRDAFF
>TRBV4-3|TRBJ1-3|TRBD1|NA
TGCGCCAGCAGCCAAGGGACAGGGGTTGGAAACACCATATATTTT
CASSQGTGVGNTIYF
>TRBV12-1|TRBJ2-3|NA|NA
TGTGCCAGCTACTTCGACCCCTACAGGGTCACAGATACGCAGTATTTT
CASYFDPYRVTDTQYF
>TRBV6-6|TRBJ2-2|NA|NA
TGTGCCAGCAGTTACTCGACCTCTAGCCACGGGGAGCTGTTTTTT
CASSYSTSSHGELFF
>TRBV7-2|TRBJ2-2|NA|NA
TGTGCCAGCAGCTTTGGGCAGTTAACCGGGGAGCTGTTTTTT
CASSFGQLTGELFF
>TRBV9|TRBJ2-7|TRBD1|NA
TGTGCCAGCAGCGTAGGGGACAGGGGGACCTACGAGCAGTACTTC
CASSVGDRGTYEQYF
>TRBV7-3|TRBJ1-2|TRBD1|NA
TGTGCCAGCAGCTCTCGCGGAACAGGGGACTACACCTTC
CASSSRGTGDYTF
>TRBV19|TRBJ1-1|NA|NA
TGTGCCAGTAGTAAAAAGGCGGGATCTATGAACACTGAAGCTTTCTTT
CASSKKAGSMNTEAFF
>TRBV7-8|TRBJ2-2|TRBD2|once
TGTGCCAGCAGCTTAAAGCGGGACGGGGAGCTGTTTTTT
CASSLKRDGELFF
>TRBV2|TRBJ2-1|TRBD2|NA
TGTGCCAGCAGTCGGACTAGCGGGAGGGGGCCCTACAATGAGCAGTTCTTC
CASSRTSGRGPYNEQFF
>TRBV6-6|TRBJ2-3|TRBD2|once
TGTGCCAGTTTCCCTCGGCGGGGGGCCCCCACAGATACGCAGTATTTT
CASFPRRGAPTDTQYF
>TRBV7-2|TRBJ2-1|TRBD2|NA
TGTGCCAGCAGCTTTTTAGCGGGGACCTACAATGAGCAGTTCTTC
CASSFLAGTYNEQFF
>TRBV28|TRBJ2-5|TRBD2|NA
TGTGCCAGCAGATGGGTAGGGGAGGGGACCCAGTACTTC
CASRWVGEGTQYF
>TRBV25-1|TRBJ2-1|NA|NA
TGTGCCAGCAGTGAATGGGCCATCCAGTTCTTC
CASSEWAIQFF
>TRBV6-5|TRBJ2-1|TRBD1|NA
TGTGCCAGCAGTTACTTACAGGGGGCAGATGAGCAGTTCTTC
CASSYLQGADEQFF
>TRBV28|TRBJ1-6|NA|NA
TGTGCCAGCAGTTTCGGCCAGGTCAATTCACCCCTCCACTTT
CASSFGQVNSPLHF
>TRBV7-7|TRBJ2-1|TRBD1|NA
TGTGCCAGCAGCTTAGGGGCCGGGACAGGGATATCCCGTGAGCAGTTCTTC
CASSLGAGTGISREQFF
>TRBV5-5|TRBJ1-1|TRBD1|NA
TGTGCCAGCAGCACAACCGGGACAGGGAGGTCCCACACACCGAACACTGAAGCTTTCTTT
CASSTTGTGRSHTPNTEAFF
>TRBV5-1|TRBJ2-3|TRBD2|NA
TGCGCCAGCAGCTTGGAAGCGGGGGGCCGCACGGCGCAGTATTTT
CASSLEAGGRTAQYF
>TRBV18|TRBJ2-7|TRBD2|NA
TGTGCCAGCTCATTGGGACTAGCGGGGGAATACGAGCAGTACTTC
CASSLGLAGEYEQYF
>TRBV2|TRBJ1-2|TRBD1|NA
TGTGCCAGCAGCGGACAGGGAGACTATGGCTACACCTTC
CASSGQGDYGYTF
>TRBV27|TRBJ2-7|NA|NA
TGTGCCAGCAGTCCCTCCAGGGATAAAGATCGCTACGAGCAGTACTTC
CASSPSRDKDRYEQYF
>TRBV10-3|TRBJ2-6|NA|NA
TGTGCCATCAGTGAGACAAACTCTGGGGCCAACGTCCTGACTTTC
CAISETNSGANVLTF
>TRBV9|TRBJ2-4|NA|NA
TGTGCCAGCAGCGGAGCTGGGAGGGGGAACATTCAGTACTTC
CASSGAGRGNIQYF